These 26 T cell receptor beta chains were sequenced from one sample in a study of metastatic and nonmetastatic thyroid tumors. Nobody among the patients had been given any treatment before thyroid surgery. TCRdb re-called the PCR reads through MiXCR. Here the sample spans under 60,000 clones, around 20% being singletons. The sample comprised blood. These receptors all stem from a male donor with papillary thyroid cancer or a benign thyroid nodule (not recorded which). Some clones in this sample may be carry-over from other donors' samples.

With respect to this clone: This clone may be a read error of a much larger clone one base away. The gene calls are TRBV11-3 and TRBJ2-7, with 8 bases identical to TRBD2. The CDR3 sequence is 14 residues long. The germline V gene encodes CDR1 SGHNT and CDR2 YENEEA. The ends lost 6 bases at V and 6 bases at J; junction bases unmatched: 10. DNA of the CDR3: TGTGCCAGCAGACGAGCGGGGGCGGTGTCCGAGCAGTACTTC. Translated, it gives CASRRAGAVSEQYF. Complete variable domain (other parts from reference TRBV11-3 and TRBJ2-7): EAGVVQSPRYKIIEKKQPVAFWCNPISGHNTLYWYLQNLGQGPELLIRYENEEAVDDSQLPKDRFSAERLKGVDSTLKIQPAELGDSAVYLCASRRAGAVSEQYFGPGTRLTVT.

This clone has a count of ten or more. The rearrangement uses TRBV4-1 and TRBJ1-5; maybe TRBD1 (5 bases). The V end lost 5 bases, the J end lost 2 bases, and 13 bases lay between the germline ends. This CDR3 region has 15 residues. From germline, CDR1 is MGHRA and CDR2 YSYEKL. The CDR3 DNA follows: TGCGCCAGCAGCGGTCAGGGAATCGGCAATCAGCCCCAGCATTTT. Translation: CASSGQGIGNQPQHF.

This clone was counted at least ten times. One end of the junction varies from germline; a read error may be responsible. The rearrangement joins TRBV7-7 to TRBJ2-1; TRBD1 agrees at 7 bases. The CDR3 runs to 13 residues. CDR1 and CDR2 from the germline V gene are SSHAT and FNYEAQ (reference sequence). In nucleotides, the CDR3 is TGTGCTAGCAGCCAGGACAGGAACAATGAGCAGTTCTTC. This codes for CASSQDRNNEQFF.

This clone was detected many times. The V gene is TRBV28, the J gene TRBJ1-2; tentatively, D is TRBD1 (6 bases). The CDR3 contains 15 residues. Trimming left V 0 bases short and J 7 bases short, with 15 bases between. Germline V CDR1 and CDR2: MDHEN, SYDVKM. CDR3: CASSLWGGEVGGYTF. The CDR3 region has the DNA TGTGCCAGCAGTTTATGGGGGGGCGAGGTGGGTGGCTACACCTTC.

The rearrangement uses TRBV19 and TRBJ2-2; D may be TRBD1 (5 bases). There are 16 residues in the CDR3. Germline CDR1 and CDR2: LNHDA and SQIVND (reference sequence). The V gene lost 3 bases and the J gene lost 6 bases, with 17 bases spanning the gap. The chain's CDR3 is CASSIRAGSMAGELFF. The CDR3, as DNA: TGTGCCAGTAGTATCCGGGCAGGGTCTATGGCCGGGGAGCTGTTTTTT.

This clone was observed at least ten times. V and J are TRBV9 and TRBJ2-3; D is ambiguous. CDR1 and CDR2 (germline): SGDLS, YYNGEE. Trimming took 10 bases from V and 1 from J, leaving 22 bases between them. CDR3 length: 16 residues. The CDR3 DNA reads TGTGCCCAACCGCAAAACCCGGACGGATGCACAGATACGCAGTATTTT. Translated, it gives CAQPQNPDGCTDTQYF.

This clone was observed at least ten times. The chain uses TRBV14 and TRBJ2-7; no reliable D call. The V end lost 0 bases, the J end lost 5 bases, and 11 bases lay between the germline ends. The germline V gene encodes CDR1 SGHDN and CDR2 FVKESK. This CDR3 comprises 14 residues. CDR3: CASSQDGLRNEQYF. As DNA, the CDR3 is TGTGCCAGCAGCCAAGATGGGCTGCGTAACGAGCAGTACTTC.

This clone has only one observation. The chain combines TRBV9 with TRBJ1-1; TRBD1 agrees at 8 bases. Germline V gene data show CDR1 as SGDLS and CDR2 as YYNGEE. This CDR3 contains 14 residues. The J segment lost 4 bases and the V segment lost 3 bases, leaving 5 bases of the junction unmatched. This chain's CDR3 is CASSAGQGGTEAFF. In DNA form, the CDR3 reads TGTGCCAGCAGCGCAGGACAGGGAGGCACTGAAGCTTTCTTT.

This clone has ten or more counts. The rearrangement joins TRBV6-6 to TRBJ2-1; 9 bases agree with TRBD1. V trimming: 7 bases; J trimming: 3 bases; junction bases outside the gene matches: 13. CDR1 and CDR2 (germline): MNHNY, SVGAGI (reference sequence). The CDR3 is made up of 17 amino acids. The CDR3 DNA reads as TGTGCCAGCAAGGGAACTGGGACAGGGAATTTCTACAATGAGCAGTTCTTC. It translates to CASKGTGTGNFYNEQFF.

This clone has just a few counts. V gene TRBV4-1 combines with J gene TRBJ1-6; D gene ambiguous. CDR1 and CDR2 (germline): MGHRA, YSYEKL. The V end lost 4 bases, the J end lost 4 bases, and 11 bases lay between the germline ends. The CDR3 loop spans 15 amino acids. The CDR3 DNA reads TGCGCCAGCAGCCCCCCTCACTTATATAATTCACCCCTCCACTTT. This codes for CASSPPHLYNSPLHF.

The sample holds many counts of this clone. The rearrangement links TRBV4-2 to TRBJ1-3; D is undetermined. The CDR3 runs 16 residues. Trimming took off 0 bases at V and 0 bases at J, with 9 bases between the two ends. Germline assignment: CDR1 LGHNA and CDR2 YNFKEQ. The CDR3 coding sequence is TGTGCCAGCAGCCAAGATCCGGGGAGCTCTGGAAACACCATATATTTT. Residues: CASSQDPGSSGNTIYF.

This chain joins TRBV30 and TRBJ2-7, with TRBD1 as a possible D gene (6 bases). The germline V gene encodes CDR1 GTSNPN and CDR2 SVGIG (reference sequence). V was trimmed by 2 bases and J by 4 bases, leaving 15 bases between them. The CDR3 runs 14 residues. CDR3 amino acids: CAWSLVGQLYEQYF. DNA for the CDR3: TGTGCCTGGAGTTTGGTAGGACAGCTGTACGAGCAGTACTTC.

At least ten counts were recorded for this clone. This sample also contains other DNA sequences that code for the same CDR3. The chain has TRBV11-3 and TRBJ2-3; the D gene could be TRBD1 or TRBD2 (6 bases each). The germline V gene has CDR1 SGHNT and CDR2 YENEEA. The V end lost 5 bases, the J end lost 5 bases, and 17 bases lay between the germline ends. The CDR3 spans 15 residues. The CDR3 region has the DNA TGTGCCAGCAGCCGTGTGGGTGGGGGGCTAGATACGCAGTATTTT. Residues: CASSRVGGGLDTQYF.

This clone has only a few counts. The genes are TRBV12-3 or TRBV12-4 and TRBJ2-1; no definite D call. There are 14 residues in the CDR3. The germline V and J ends were trimmed by 8 bases and 2 bases, with 13 bases remaining between them. Written as DNA, the CDR3 is TGTGCCAGCTATCTCTCGGCCACCTACAATGAGCAGTTCTTC. It yields the protein CASYLSATYNEQFF.

Ten or more counts support this clone. J is TRBJ2-5 and V is TRBV28; the match to TRBD2 covers 9 bases. This CDR3 comprises 16 residues. Germline trimming cut 3 bases from V and 4 bases from J; bases unmatched to any gene: 9. Looked up from germline, CDR1 is MDHEN and CDR2 is SYDVKM. The CDR3 protein is CASSFSSGSGGETQYF. DNA of the CDR3: TGTGCCAGCAGTTTCAGTAGCGGGAGCGGGGGAGAGACCCAGTACTTC.

This clone was recorded many times. This rearrangement joins TRBV14 to TRBJ2-3, with 7 bases that match TRBD1. V was pared by 0 bases and J by 2 bases, with 5 bases of the junction left unmatched. Germline V gene sequence: CDR1 SGHDN, CDR2 FVKESK. The length of the CDR3 is 16 residues. CDR3 in DNA: TGTGCCAGCAGCCAAGACAGGGGACAGTTCACAGATACGCAGTATTTT. It yields the protein CASSQDRGQFTDTQYF.

The table lists this clone with a few counts. A junction boundary mismatches the germline segment, possibly from a read error. The chain recombines TRBV6-4 with TRBJ2-1; 12 bases align to TRBD2. Looked up from germline, CDR1 is MRHNA and CDR2 is SNTAGT. This CDR3 is 16 amino acids long. The CDR3: CSSSDSTSGGYNEQFF. In DNA form, the CDR3 reads TGTTCCAGCAGTGACTCGACTAGCGGGGGATACAATGAGCAGTTCTTC.

This clone was seen many times. The rearrangement joins TRBV7-2 to TRBJ2-2; D uncertain. Trimming stripped 1 base from V and 7 bases from J, with 10 bases between. CDR3 size: 14 residues. The germline V gene has CDR1 SGHTA and CDR2 FQGNSA. The CDR3 protein is CASSLGWLGGELFF. The CDR3, as DNA: TGTGCCAGCAGCTTAGGGTGGCTTGGCGGGGAGCTGTTTTTT.

Points on this clone: A junction end diverges from the germline sequence, so it may reflect a read error. This chain links TRBV5-1 with TRBJ1-1, with D possibly TRBD1 on 5 matching bases. The CDR3 is 13 residues long. Per germline, CDR1 SGHRS and CDR2 YFSETQ. Here the CDR3 reads CASSLAVGADAFF. The CDR3 DNA sequence: TGCGCCAGCAGCTTGGCAGTAGGGGCTGATGCTTTCTTT.

CDR3 amino acids: CASSLGGDRVPEAFF. For the CDR3, the DNA is TGTGCCAGCAGCTTAGGAGGGGACAGGGTTCCTGAAGCTTTCTTT. The V call is TRBV13, the J call TRBJ1-1; 9 bases match TRBD1. Germline V gives CDR1 PRHDT, CDR2 FYEKMQ (reference sequence). The CDR3 has 15 residues. After removal of 0 bases from V and 6 bases from J, the junction contained 5 bases not matched to a gene. Using reference TRBV13 and TRBJ1-1 for the parts outside the CDR3, the full variable domain is AAGVIQSPRHLIKEKRETATLKCYPIPRHDTVYWYQQGPGQDPQFLISFYEKMQSDKGSIPDRFSAQQFSDYHSELNMSSLELGDSALYFCASSLGGDRVPEAFFGQGTRLTVV.

Many counts were recorded for this clone. The V gene is TRBV3-1, the J gene TRBJ2-5; D is uncertain. V lost 2 bases, J lost 5 bases, and 9 bases lay in between. The length of the CDR3 is 13 residues. CDR1 is LGHDT, CDR2 YNNKEL, per germline (reference sequence). CDR3 sequence: CASSQIAFETQYF. The DNA of the CDR3 is TGTGCCAGCAGCCAAATAGCCTTCGAGACCCAGTACTTC.

This clone has at least ten counts. The chain employs TRBV5-1 and TRBJ2-5, with 7 bases fitting TRBD1. Unmatched junction bases numbered 3, after V lost 3 bases and J lost 1 base. The length of the CDR3 is 14 residues. Germline V gene lookup returns CDR1 SGHRS and CDR2 YFSETQ. The CDR3, as DNA: TGCGCCAGCAGCTCGGACAGGCCCCAAGAGACCCAGTACTTC. It translates to CASSSDRPQETQYF.

This clone was detected ten times or more. The CDR3 region is CASSPGQGGGYEQYF. In nucleotides, the CDR3 is TGCGCCAGCAGCCCGGGACAGGGAGGGGGCTACGAGCAGTACTTC. The chain combines TRBV5-1 with TRBJ2-7; the match to TRBD1 covers 9 bases. This CDR3 contains 15 residues. Trimming took 4 bases from V and 3 from J; bases not matched to a gene: 8. Germline CDR1 SGHRS, CDR2 YFSETQ.

V usage is TRBV19 and J usage is TRBJ1-6; D remains unclear. The CDR3 is 13 amino acids. The V end lost 3 bases, the J end lost 8 bases, and 8 bases lay between the germline ends. The germline V gene has CDR1 LNHDA and CDR2 SQIVND (reference sequence). The CDR3 sequence: CASSMVWDSPLHF. Written as DNA, the CDR3 is TGTGCCAGTAGTATGGTCTGGGATTCACCCCTCCACTTT.

V and J are TRBV5-1 and TRBJ2-7; 7 bases match TRBD2. From germline, CDR1 is SGHRS and CDR2 YFSETQ. The CDR3 totals 15 residues. V shed 5 bases and J 5 bases; nucleotides not matched to a gene: 13. The DNA of the CDR3 is TGCGCCAGCAGTCCCTTGGGACTATCCCCGCACGAGCAGTACTTC. Translating gives CASSPLGLSPHEQYF.

This clone was counted many times. The V gene is TRBV28, the J gene TRBJ1-5, with D perhaps matching TRBD1 (6 bases). V was clipped by 4 bases and J by 0 bases, with 13 bases between them. This CDR3 contains 16 residues. Germline V gives CDR1 MDHEN, CDR2 SYDVKM. CDR3 DNA sequence: TGTGCCAGCAGTTCAAGACAGGCCCTTAGCAATCAGCCCCAGCATTTT. Protein product: CASSSRQALSNQPQHF. Using reference TRBV28 and TRBJ1-5 for the parts outside the CDR3, the full variable domain is DVKVTQSSRYLVKRTGEKVFLECVQDMDHENMFWYRQDPGLGLRLIYFSYDVKMKEKGDIPEGYSVSREKKERFSLILESASTNQTSMYLCASSSRQALSNQPQHFGDGTRLSIL.